Each of the 25 T cell receptor beta chains below was sequenced from the same sample in a study of T cell responses to AZD1222 COVID-19 vaccine. Using immunoSEQ multiplex PCR, the repertoire was profiled, and TCRdb retains in-frame clones only, with some absent. Among about 77,000 clones listed, 92% were seen once. The sample consisted of peripheral blood, taken 28 days after the second AZD1222 dose. These receptors were collected from an adult who received the AZD1222 COVID-19 vaccine.

The chain combines TRBV10-2 with TRBJ2-5; D is ambiguous. Trimming pared 3 bases from V and 3 bases from J, leaving 8 bases between. Germline CDR1 and CDR2: WSHSY and SAAADI. The CDR3 is 13 residues long. The CDR3 DNA reads as TGCGCCAGCAGTGAATCCGGAGAAGAGACCCAGTACTTC. This codes for CASSESGEETQYF.

J is TRBJ2-3 and V is TRBV9; D is unresolved. The CDR3 is made up of 14 amino acids. The V gene's germline CDR1 is SGDLS and CDR2 YYNGEE. Trimming took 1 base from V and 4 from J, leaving 10 bases between them. The CDR3 DNA reads TGTGCCAGCAGCGTAACCGGTATCCCAGATACGCAGTATTTT. Amino acid sequence: CASSVTGIPDTQYF.

V and J are TRBV4-3 and TRBJ2-6; 9 bases are shared with TRBD1. Germline lookup yields CDR1 LGHNA and CDR2 YSLEER. The length of the CDR3 is 19 residues. J lost 1 base, V lost 2 bases, and 9 bases had no gene match. CDR3 in DNA: TGCGCCAGCAGCCAACCAGGAGGGACAGGGAGGTCTGGGGCCAACGTCCTGACTTTC. Its translation is CASSQPGGTGRSGANVLTF.

The V and J genes are TRBV6-5 and TRBJ2-7; 9 positions agree with TRBD2. The CDR3 is 16 residues long. The germline V gene encodes CDR1 MNHEY and CDR2 SVGAGI. V lost 4 bases and J lost 0; bases outside the gene matches: 7. DNA for the CDR3: TGTGCCAGCAGTTCAACTAGCGGGTGGGACTCCTACGAGCAGTACTTC. Encoded protein: CASSSTSGWDSYEQYF.

This chain links TRBV5-5 with TRBJ2-5; 7 nucleotides line up with TRBD1. Germline loops: CDR1 SGHKS, CDR2 YYEKEE (reference sequence). This CDR3 contains 17 residues. V gave up 4 bases and J gave up 2 bases; unmatched junction bases: 14. CDR3: CASSADTGEVRQETQYF. CDR3 DNA sequence: TGTGCCAGCAGCGCGGACACAGGGGAAGTGAGGCAAGAGACCCAGTACTTC.

The chain joins TRBV10-3 to TRBJ2-7; 7 bases are shared with TRBD2. The CDR3 is 15 amino acids. Trimming cost V 10 bases and J 2 bases; bases outside gene matches: 14. Germline V lookup: CDR1 ENHRY, CDR2 SYGVKD. The CDR3 nucleotides read TGTGCCACCCTCCCAGTGGCGGGGGAGGCCTACGAGCAGTACTTC. Protein: CATLPVAGEAYEQYF.

The chain employs TRBV19 and TRBJ2-1; D call uncertain. V lost 3 bases to trimming and J lost 6 bases, with 12 bases between them. The CDR3 has 14 amino acids. The germline V gene encodes CDR1 LNHDA and CDR2 SQIVND (reference sequence). CDR3 sequence: CASSIPSRTNEQFF. CDR3 bases: TGTGCCAGTAGTATCCCCTCCCGGACCAATGAGCAGTTCTTC.

This chain joins TRBV6-5 and TRBJ1-2; D might be TRBD1 (6 bases). CDR3 length: 16 residues. Germline V gene sequence: CDR1 MNHEY, CDR2 SVGAGI. V was cut by 0 bases and J by 7 bases, with 18 bases left in between. CDR3 region: CASSYSILRGAGGYTF. DNA of the CDR3: TGTGCCAGCAGTTACTCGATCTTAAGGGGGGCGGGTGGCTACACCTTC.

In DNA, the CDR3 is TGTGCCCGTAGACAGGACCTTGGCTACACCTTC. Its translation is CARRQDLGYTF. The chain couples TRBV30 to TRBJ1-2, with D possibly matching TRBD1 (6 bases). CDR3 length: 11 amino acids. Trimming cost V 8 bases and J 7 bases, with 14 bases left between them. Looked up from germline, CDR1 is GTSNPN and CDR2 is SVGIG (reference sequence).

CDR3 sequence (DNA): TGTGCCAGCAGTGGGGACACCCCGGGGCATCAGCCCCAGCATTTT. The encoded protein is CASSGDTPGHQPQHF. This chain uses TRBV25-1 with TRBJ1-5, with D possibly being TRBD1 (6 bases). The ends were cut back, 4 bases at V and 5 bases at J, with 15 bases in the middle. CDR1 is MGHDK and CDR2 is SYGVNS in the germline V gene. The CDR3 length is 15 residues.

V gene TRBV7-9 combines with J gene TRBJ2-2, with 7 bases fitting TRBD2. Looked up from germline, CDR1 is SEHNR and CDR2 is FQNEAQ (reference sequence). The V segment lost 7 bases and the J segment 6 bases; nucleotides outside the gene matches: 17. This CDR3 has 17 amino acids. The DNA for the CDR3 is TGTGCCAGCACCTCGAGTTCTCCTAGCGGCCTCCCCGGGGAGCTGTTTTTT. It is translated as CASTSSSPSGLPGELFF.

This chain uses TRBV6-5 with TRBJ2-7; D possibly uses TRBD1 or TRBD2 (5 bases each). The germline V and J ends were trimmed by 6 bases and 7 bases, with 10 bases remaining between them. Germline V gene lookup returns CDR1 MNHEY and CDR2 SVGAGI. The CDR3 contains 11 residues. CDR3 nucleotide sequence: TGTGCCAGCAGGAGTGGGGGAGAGCAGTACTTC. Its translation is CASRSGGEQYF.

This sequence joins TRBV6-4 and TRBJ1-1; no reliable D call. The germline CDR1 and CDR2 sequences are MRHNA and SNTAGT. V dropped 6 bases and J dropped 1 base, with 12 bases sitting between them. The CDR3 totals 14 residues. The CDR3 DNA is TGTGCCAGCAGGCCGGACGGAACGAACACTGAAGCTTTCTTT. Translation gives CASRPDGTNTEAFF.

The chain carries TRBV5-6 and TRBJ1-2, with D possibly being TRBD1 (6 bases). V lost 5 bases and J lost 2, with 13 bases in between. This CDR3 has 14 amino acids. CDR1 is SGHDT, CDR2 YYEEEE, per germline. The DNA for the CDR3 is TGTGCCAGCAGTCGGGACAACGCGAACTATGGCTACACCTTC. Protein: CASSRDNANYGYTF.

J is TRBJ1-6 and V is TRBV3-1 (or the pseudogene TRBV3-2); D might be TRBD1 (6 bases). Germline-derived CDR1 and CDR2 are LGHDT and YNNKEL (reference sequence). The CDR3 sequence is 16 residues long. V was trimmed by 1 base and J by 5 bases, leaving 12 bases between them. This chain's CDR3 is CASSQVETGNNSPLHF. The CDR3, as DNA: TGTGCCAGCAGCCAAGTTGAGACAGGTAATAATTCACCCCTCCACTTT.

The chain employs TRBV5-4 and TRBJ2-2; TRBD2 matches at 7 bases. The CDR3 has 17 residues. V lost 0 bases to trimming and J lost 4 bases; unmatched junction nucleotides: 9. Per germline, CDR1 SGHNT and CDR2 YYREEE (reference sequence). CDR3 protein: CASSLATGGSVTGELFF. CDR3 sequence (DNA): TGTGCCAGCAGCTTGGCCACCGGCGGGAGTGTCACCGGGGAGCTGTTTTTT.

V usage is TRBV5-6 and J usage is TRBJ1-2, with TRBD1 as a possible D gene (5 bases). The CDR3 length is 13 residues. V was trimmed by 2 bases and J by 2 bases, leaving 7 bases between them. The germline gives CDR1 SGHDT, CDR2 YYEEEE. The CDR3 is CASSFEGNYGYTF. The CDR3 coding sequence is TGTGCCAGCAGCTTTGAGGGGAACTATGGCTACACCTTC.

This clone was counted a few times. The chain carries TRBV9 and TRBJ2-1, with 11 bases aligning to TRBD2. The CDR3 is 17 amino acids. Germline V gene data show CDR1 as SGDLS and CDR2 as YYNGEE. J gave up 4 bases and V 3 bases, and 9 bases lay outside the gene matches. CDR3 loop: CASSAPGLAGGYNEQFF. The DNA for the CDR3 is TGTGCCAGCAGCGCCCCCGGCCTAGCGGGAGGATACAATGAGCAGTTCTTC.

The CDR3 reads CASTFRFGTPTEAFF. The CDR3 bases are TGTGCCAGCACCTTTAGGTTCGGGACACCGACTGAAGCTTTCTTT. The J gene is TRBJ1-1, the V gene TRBV7-2; TRBD1 might be the D (6 bases). Germline lookup yields CDR1 SGHTA and CDR2 FQGNSA. Trimming took off 7 bases at V and 5 bases at J, with 20 bases between the two ends. The CDR3 loop spans 15 amino acids. Based on the CDR3 plus reference TRBV7-2 and TRBJ1-1, the full variable domain is GAGVSQSPSNKVTEKGKDVELRCDPISGHTALYWYRQSLGQGLEFLIYFQGNSAPDKSGLPSDRFSAERTGGSVSTLTIQRTQQEDSAVYLCASTFRFGTPTEAFFGQGTRLTVV.

The V call is TRBV5-6, the J call TRBJ2-2; D unclear. CDR3 size: 14 residues. V shed 1 base and J shed 2 bases, with 6 bases lying between them. Germline V gene lookup returns CDR1 SGHDT and CDR2 YYEEEE. The CDR3 bases are TGTGCCAGCAGCTTGAACAGAAACACCGGGGAGCTGTTTTTT. Encoded protein: CASSLNRNTGELFF.

The rearrangement links TRBV29-1 to TRBJ1-3; D not resolved. The V gene lost 8 bases and the J gene lost 0 bases, with 5 bases spanning the gap. This CDR3 region has 11 residues. Germline lookup yields CDR1 SQVTM and CDR2 ANQGSEA. The CDR3 loop reads CSTNSGNTIYF. The DNA of the CDR3 is TGCAGCACAAACTCTGGAAACACCATATATTTT.

The V call is TRBV10-3, the J call TRBJ2-6; unclear D gene. The germline V gene has CDR1 ENHRY and CDR2 SYGVKD. CDR3 length: 15 residues. With 8 bases removed from V and 0 bases from J, the gap between germline ends came to 11 bases. CDR3 in DNA: TGTGCCATCGATTCTGGTTACTCTGGGGCCAACGTCCTGACTTTC. Amino acid sequence: CAIDSGYSGANVLTF.

This chain joins TRBV6-5 and TRBJ2-7; 10 nucleotides match TRBD1. CDR1 and CDR2 from the germline V gene are MNHEY and SVGAGI. V lost 5 bases to trimming and J lost 2 bases; unmatched junction nucleotides: 6. The CDR3 is 15 residues long. The chain's CDR3 is CASSRGTGATYEQYF. CDR3 DNA: TGTGCCAGCAGTAGAGGGACAGGGGCTACCTACGAGCAGTACTTC.

The chain combines TRBV5-1 with TRBJ1-1; D is uncertain. Germline V gives CDR1 SGHRS, CDR2 YFSETQ. V was cut by 0 bases and J by 0 bases, with 6 bases left in between. The CDR3 runs 14 residues. CDR3 coding DNA: TGCGCCAGCAGCTTGGAGGGCTTGAACACTGAAGCTTTCTTT. It yields the protein CASSLEGLNTEAFF.

This chain joins TRBV4-1 and TRBJ2-7; TRBD2 aligns across 8 bases. The CDR3 extends over 16 amino acids. Germline trimming cut 0 bases from V and 2 bases from J; bases unmatched to any gene: 6. Germline-derived CDR1 and CDR2 are MGHRA and YSYEKL. The CDR3 DNA reads TGCGCCAGCAGCCAAGAATGGGGACTAGGACCCTACGAGCAGTACTTC. Translated: CASSQEWGLGPYEQYF.